The source of this T cell receptor beta chain is a study of OX40 agonist ivuxolimab in advanced cancers. This clone was recorded once. Some clones are missing from TCRdb's copy, which holds only in-frame ones; the method was immunoSEQ multiplex PCR. The data hold roughly 80,000 clones, with around nine tenths observed a single time. Germline V CDR1 and CDR2: SGHNT, YYREEE (reference sequence). The CDR3 covers 13 residues. With V trimmed by 4 bases and J by 7 bases, 4 bases remained unmatched. The sample in question was CD4+ or CD8+ T cells sorted from blood, obtained in a trial of the OX40 agonist ivuxolimab. The sequence derives from an adult with an advanced solid tumor such as melanoma, head and neck, liver or kidney cancer. The chain links TRBV5-4 to TRBJ2-3, with 9 bases lining up with TRBD2. This CDR3 reads CASSLAGLYTQYF. CDR3 nucleotides: TGTGCCAGCAGCCTAGCGGGGCTCTATACGCAGTATTTT.